Described below is a single T cell receptor beta chain sequence and its context. Many counts were recorded for this clonotype. Its cognate antigen has yet to be identified. The junction does not match germline at one end; this may be a read error. The TCR beta CDR3 regions were amplified from RNA transcripts. For the first round of RT-PCR on the TCR CDR3, the HTBI primer set was used together with the Qiagen OneStep RT-PCR kit. Libraries were constructed in a second round of multiplex PCR, after which size selection and purification were carried out. Sequencing of the libraries was done on an Illumina HiSeq2000 using paired-end 100 bp reads. As for how the authors treated the data: SOAPnuke was used to process the raw data, removing reads that contained adapters or uncalled bases, had a mean Phred below 15, or lacked an exact match to the constant primer or identifier. COPE v1.2.5 was used to merge the high-quality paired reads, and each unique nucleotide sequence was defined as a clonotype. MiTCR v1.1 was used to align clonotypes to the IMGT TRBV, TRBD and TRBJ reference segments. Only V-J combinations with frequency above 0.0001, covering roughly 99% of repertoires, were analysed. A TCS score was defined as the ratio between F50 (clonal expansion) and ExV (chaos), using BLOSUM62-based TCRdist between CDR3 peptides within each V-J. Welch's t-statistics and random forest reduced some 510 V-J features to 10 to 15, which were used in a naive Bayes classifier (R e1071). Clones were called with MiXCR by TCRdb after fastp trimmed the public reads at Q25, and only in-frame beta chains were retained. Each entry merges the rows of one CDR3 protein and shows their most common DNA and genes. The V and J calls were determined by TCRdb, not by the authors. Within this sample are 530,000 or so distinct CDR3 sequences, with around 22% of them counted one time only. The leading ten clones occupy 11% of the sample.

In the ophthalmopathy patients, disease was moderately to severely active, with a Clinical Activity Score of 3 or more, a NOSPECS grade of 4 or more, and a duration of less than 3 months. Exclusion was applied to patients with uncontrolled infections, other autoimmune diseases, pregnancy or lactation. Diagnoses were established on the basis of clinical symptoms, serum thyroxine and TRAb, thyroid ultrasound, and orbital computed tomography. PBMCs were isolated from about 10 ml of fresh peripheral blood by Ficoll-Paque density gradient centrifugation. Trizol reagent was used to extract total RNA, and RNA quality was then checked on an Agilent 2100 Bioanalyzer. From cysteine to phenylalanine, the CDR3 is 15 amino acids long. Only the CDR3 region is kept as DNA, spanning 45 bases read in frame from base 1. This specimen comes from a study of T cells in Graves' hyperthyroidism and ophthalmopathy (dated by TCRdb to about 2019). Regarding the study in general: Peripheral blood was sampled at the time of initial diagnosis, prior to any treatment. To identify distinguishing TCR V-J signatures, a discovery cohort of about 100 patients was used, comprising 43 with Graves' ophthalmopathy and some 57 with stable Graves' hyperthyroidism. Whether ophthalmopathy could be predicted prospectively was tested in an independent validation cohort made up of roughly 19 hyperthyroidism patients plus 17 patients who later progressed to ophthalmopathy. The 100 discovery patients were randomly split 7:3 into training and test sets. In about 6 Graves' hyperthyroidism patients, the study also compared T-cell repertoires from thyroid tissue with T-cell repertoires from blood. Following sampling, methimazole starting at 30 mg daily was given to hyperthyroidism patients, and high-dose intravenous methylprednisolone was given to ophthalmopathy patients. The paper reports TCR Vbeta CDR3 sequencing of 140 or so peripheral blood samples: fewer than 50 ophthalmopathy, fewer than 85 hyperthyroidism and around 17 progressor patients. Overall study results and their limits: Most expanded thyroid clonotypes (frequency above 0.001) were also detected in blood, suggesting blood repertoires may reflect thyroid immune responses. No statistical method was used to set the sample size in advance, and investigators knew the group allocation. A 13 V-J signature model separated ophthalmopathy from stable hyperthyroidism, with over 85% sensitivity and around 84% specificity in cross-validation and 80%/75% in testing. In validation, the model predicted progression to ophthalmopathy a median of around 6.5 months before onset, with over 60% sensitivity and about 72% specificity.

This receptor was identified in a woman aged 25-40 years with Graves' ophthalmopathy. Recombination linked TRBV12-3 or TRBV12-4 to TRBJ2-4, with TRBD2 perhaps the D gene, on 6 matching bases. The sequenced sample consisted of blood. CDR3 loop: CASKEGQLAKNIKYF. At the DNA level, the sequence is TGTGCCAGCAAGGAGGGCCAGCTAGCCAAAAACATTAAGTACTTC.